This is a list of T cell receptor beta chains from one sample in a study of T cells in Graves' hyperthyroidism and ophthalmopathy. TCRdb reprocessed the multiplex PCR reads via MiXCR and lists one record per CDR3 protein. Of some 510,000 distinct CDR3 sequences detected, less than 25% appear once; the ten largest clones hold about 26%. Input material: blood. The origin of the receptors is a man younger than 30 with Graves' hyperthyroidism. The conserved cysteine and the conserved F or W are not part of the CDR3 here.

TRBV7-9	TRBJ1-1	ASSRYTEAF
TRBV6-2/TRBV6-3	TRBJ1-1	ASSYRDRGPNTEAF
TRBV6-2/TRBV6-3	TRBJ1-2	ASADGGGVSGYT
TRBV4-1	TRBJ1-2	ASSQENSHTYT
TRBV11-2	TRBJ2-7	ASSSPDRGPMLY
TRBV5-1	TRBJ2-5	ASRPGLAGGQETQY
TRBV11-2	TRBJ1-1	ASSLEGVWGTMNTEAF
TRBV12-3/TRBV12-4	TRBJ2-2	ASSFSGGAKGELF
TRBV19	TRBJ1-6	ASSIRFRGLSSPLH
TRBV6-1	TRBJ1-6	ASRTGGSSPLH
TRBV7-9	TRBJ1-3	ASSLPSPSGNTIY
TRBV7-9	TRBJ1-1	ASSPRGAKTTEAF
TRBV12-5	TRBJ2-7	ASGPGVWQDYEQY
TRBV12-3/TRBV12-4	TRBJ2-3	ASSLALGEGTDTQY
TRBV25-1	TRBJ1-3	ASSFGGTGNTIY
TRBV10-3	TRBJ1-1	AIRATGQMNTEAF
TRBV6-1	TRBJ1-5	ASSGPNWDQPQH
TRBV12-3/TRBV12-4	TRBJ2-7	ASRLAQGAYEQY
TRBV5-1	TRBJ2-5	ASSPSRQTQY
TRBV12-3/TRBV12-4	TRBJ2-7	ASSLADGGPFYEQY
TRBV28	TRBJ1-1	ASSEIGTRDEAF
TRBV29-1	TRBJ2-7	SVEDPVYEQY